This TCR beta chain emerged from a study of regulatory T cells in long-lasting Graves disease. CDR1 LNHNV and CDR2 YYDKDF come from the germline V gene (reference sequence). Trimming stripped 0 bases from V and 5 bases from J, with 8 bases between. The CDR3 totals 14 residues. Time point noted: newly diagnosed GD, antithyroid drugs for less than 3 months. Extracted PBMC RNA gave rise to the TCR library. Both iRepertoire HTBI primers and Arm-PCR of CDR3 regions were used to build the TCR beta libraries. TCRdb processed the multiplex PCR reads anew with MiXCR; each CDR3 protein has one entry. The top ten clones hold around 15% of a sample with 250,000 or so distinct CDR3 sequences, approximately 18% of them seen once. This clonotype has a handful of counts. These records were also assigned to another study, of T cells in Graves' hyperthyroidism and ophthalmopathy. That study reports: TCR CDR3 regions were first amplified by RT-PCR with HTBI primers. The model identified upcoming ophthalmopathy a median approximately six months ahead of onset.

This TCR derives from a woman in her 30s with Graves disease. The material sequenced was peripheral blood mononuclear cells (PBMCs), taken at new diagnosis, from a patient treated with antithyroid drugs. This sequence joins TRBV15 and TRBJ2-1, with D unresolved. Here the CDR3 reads CATSRDRWNNEQFF. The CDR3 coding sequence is TGTGCCACCAGCAGAGACCGGTGGAACAATGAGCAGTTCTTC.